This T cell receptor beta chain stems from a study of vaccination effects on CD4 cells after COVID-19. This CDR3 contains 14 residues. V gave up 6 bases and J gave up 7 bases; unmatched junction bases: 7. Germline CDR1 MNHEY, CDR2 SMNVEV (reference sequence). Overall study results and limits: Among infection- and vaccine-induced clones, marked clonal contraction occurred late after vaccination.

In the ViraFEST assay, antigen-specific CD4+ clonotypes were identified by expansion after peptide-pool stimulation. Isolating CD4+ T cells followed more than eight days of culture. Of the BNT162b2 and mRNA-1273 vaccines, participants received two doses of one or the other. Recipients of the vaccine had no prior SARS-CoV-2 infection and negative nucleocapsid antibodies. Half-medium replacement with IL-2 medium occurred on days 3 and 7. Using immunoSEQ multiplex PCR, the repertoire was profiled, and TCRdb retains in-frame clones only, with some absent. In the table there are some 35,000 clones, approximately 82% of which are singletons. In this sample, this clone turned up once. Its matching antigen is unknown.

Here the sequenced sample was CD4+ T cells from PBMCs cultured with HCoV-NL63 spike peptides, taken after COVID-19 vaccination. This chain links TRBV27 with TRBJ1-4; 8 positions agree with TRBD1. This clonotype was sampled from a human donor who received a COVID-19 vaccine. Some clones in this sample may be carry-over from other donors' samples. This CDR3 reads CASRNSGGSEKLFF. The CDR3 nucleotides are TGTGCCAGCAGGAATTCAGGGGGCAGTGAAAAACTGTTTTTT.